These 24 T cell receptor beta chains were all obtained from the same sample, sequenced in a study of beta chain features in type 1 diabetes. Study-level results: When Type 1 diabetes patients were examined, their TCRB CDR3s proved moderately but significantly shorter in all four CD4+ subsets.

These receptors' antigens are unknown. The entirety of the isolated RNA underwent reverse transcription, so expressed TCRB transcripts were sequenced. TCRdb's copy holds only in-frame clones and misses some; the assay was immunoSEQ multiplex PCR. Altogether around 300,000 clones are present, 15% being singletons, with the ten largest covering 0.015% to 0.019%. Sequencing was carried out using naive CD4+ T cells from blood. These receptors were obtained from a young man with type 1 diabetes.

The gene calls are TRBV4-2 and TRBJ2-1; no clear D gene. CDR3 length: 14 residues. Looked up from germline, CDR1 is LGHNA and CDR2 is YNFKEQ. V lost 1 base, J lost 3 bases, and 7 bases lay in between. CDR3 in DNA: TGTGCCAGCAGCCAAGTTTACGGCTACAATGAGCAGTTCTTC. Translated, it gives CASSQVYGYNEQFF.

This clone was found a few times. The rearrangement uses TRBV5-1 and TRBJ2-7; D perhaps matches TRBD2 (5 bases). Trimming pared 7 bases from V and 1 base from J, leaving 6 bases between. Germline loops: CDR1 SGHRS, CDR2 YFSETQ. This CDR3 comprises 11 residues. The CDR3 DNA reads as TGCGCCAGCCGGGGTTCCTACGAGCAGTACTTC. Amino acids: CASRGSYEQYF.

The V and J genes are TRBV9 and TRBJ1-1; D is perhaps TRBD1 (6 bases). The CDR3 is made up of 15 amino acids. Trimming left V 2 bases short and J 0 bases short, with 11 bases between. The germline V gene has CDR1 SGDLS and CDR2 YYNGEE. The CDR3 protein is CASSVGATMNTEAFF. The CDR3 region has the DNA TGTGCCAGCAGCGTGGGGGCAACCATGAACACTGAAGCTTTCTTT. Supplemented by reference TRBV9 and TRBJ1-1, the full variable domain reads DSGVTQTPKHLITATGQRVTLRCSPRSGDLSVYWYQQSLDQGLQFLIQYYNGEERAKGNILERFSAQQFPDLHSELNLSSLELGDSALYFCASSVGATMNTEAFFGQGTRLTVV.

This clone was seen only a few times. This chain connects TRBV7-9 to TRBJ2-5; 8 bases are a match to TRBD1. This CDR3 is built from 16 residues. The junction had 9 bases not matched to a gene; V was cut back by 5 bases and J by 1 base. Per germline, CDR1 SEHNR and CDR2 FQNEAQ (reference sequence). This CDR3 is CASSGWDRTSQETQYF. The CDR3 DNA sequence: TGTGCCAGCAGCGGATGGGACAGGACTTCCCAAGAGACCCAGTACTTC.

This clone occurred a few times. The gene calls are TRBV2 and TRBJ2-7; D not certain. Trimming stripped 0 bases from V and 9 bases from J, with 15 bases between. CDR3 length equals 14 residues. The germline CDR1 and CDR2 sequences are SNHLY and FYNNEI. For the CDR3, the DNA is TGTGCCAGCAGTGAAGCGGGTTTTAAGTCAGGGCAGTACTTC. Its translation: CASSEAGFKSGQYF.

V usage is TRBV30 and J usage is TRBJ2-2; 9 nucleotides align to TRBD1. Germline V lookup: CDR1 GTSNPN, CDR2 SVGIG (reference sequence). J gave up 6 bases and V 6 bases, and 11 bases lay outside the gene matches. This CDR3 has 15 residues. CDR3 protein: CACRHRGRPAGELFF. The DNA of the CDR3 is TGTGCCTGCCGGCACAGGGGGCGCCCCGCCGGGGAGCTGTTTTTT. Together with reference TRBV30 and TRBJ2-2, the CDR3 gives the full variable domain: SQTIHQWPATLVQPVGSPLSLECTVEGTSNPNLYWYRQAAGRGLQLLFYSVGIGQISSEVPQNLSASRPQDRQFILSSKKLLLSDSGFYLCACRHRGRPAGELFFGEGSRLTVL.

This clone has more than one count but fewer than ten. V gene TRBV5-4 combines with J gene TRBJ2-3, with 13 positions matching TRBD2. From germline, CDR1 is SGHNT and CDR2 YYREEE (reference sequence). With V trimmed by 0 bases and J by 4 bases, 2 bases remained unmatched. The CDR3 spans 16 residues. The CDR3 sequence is CASSLALAGGADTQYF. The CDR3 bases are TGTGCCAGCAGCTTGGCACTAGCGGGAGGGGCAGATACGCAGTATTTT.

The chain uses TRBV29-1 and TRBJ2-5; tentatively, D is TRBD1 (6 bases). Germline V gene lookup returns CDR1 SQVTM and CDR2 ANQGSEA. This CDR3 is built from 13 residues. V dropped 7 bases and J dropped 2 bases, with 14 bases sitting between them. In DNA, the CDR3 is TGCAGCGCGAGCCGGGACATTCAAGAGACCCAGTACTTC. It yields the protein CSASRDIQETQYF.

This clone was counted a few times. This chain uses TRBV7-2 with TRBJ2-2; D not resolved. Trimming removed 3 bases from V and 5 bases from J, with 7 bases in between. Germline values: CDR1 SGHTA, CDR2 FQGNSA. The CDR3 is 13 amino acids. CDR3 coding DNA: TGTGCCAGCAGCTTTTCGAGGACCGGGGAGCTGTTTTTT. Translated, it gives CASSFSRTGELFF.

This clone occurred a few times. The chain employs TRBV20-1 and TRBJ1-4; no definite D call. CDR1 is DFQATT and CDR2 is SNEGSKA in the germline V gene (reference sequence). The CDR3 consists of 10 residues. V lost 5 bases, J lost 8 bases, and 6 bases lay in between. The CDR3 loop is CSARAEKLFF. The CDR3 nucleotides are TGCAGTGCTCGCGCGGAAAAACTGTTTTTT.

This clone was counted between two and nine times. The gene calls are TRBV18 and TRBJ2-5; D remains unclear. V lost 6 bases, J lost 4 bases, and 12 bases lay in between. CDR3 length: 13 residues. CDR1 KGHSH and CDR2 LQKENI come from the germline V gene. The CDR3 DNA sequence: TGTGCCAGCTCCATAACGCTAGGAGAGACCCAGTACTTC. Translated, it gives CASSITLGETQYF.

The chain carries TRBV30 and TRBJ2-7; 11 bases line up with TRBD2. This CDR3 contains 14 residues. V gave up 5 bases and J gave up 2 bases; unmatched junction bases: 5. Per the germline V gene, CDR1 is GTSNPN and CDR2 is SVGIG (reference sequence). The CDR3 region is CAWQGTSGTYEQYF. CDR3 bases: TGTGCCTGGCAAGGGACTAGCGGTACCTACGAGCAGTACTTC.

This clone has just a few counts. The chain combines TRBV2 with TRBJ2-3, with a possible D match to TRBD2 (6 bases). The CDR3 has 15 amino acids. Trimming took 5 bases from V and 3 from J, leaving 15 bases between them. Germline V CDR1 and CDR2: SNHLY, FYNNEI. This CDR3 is CASSLDYMVTDTQYF. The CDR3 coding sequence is TGTGCCAGCAGTCTGGACTACATGGTGACAGATACGCAGTATTTT.

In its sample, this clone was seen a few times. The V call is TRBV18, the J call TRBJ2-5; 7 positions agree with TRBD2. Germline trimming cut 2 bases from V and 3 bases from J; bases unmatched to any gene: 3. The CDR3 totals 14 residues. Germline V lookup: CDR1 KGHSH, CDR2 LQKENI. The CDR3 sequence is CASSPGLVEETQYF. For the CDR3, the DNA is TGTGCCAGCTCACCAGGACTAGTCGAAGAGACCCAGTACTTC.

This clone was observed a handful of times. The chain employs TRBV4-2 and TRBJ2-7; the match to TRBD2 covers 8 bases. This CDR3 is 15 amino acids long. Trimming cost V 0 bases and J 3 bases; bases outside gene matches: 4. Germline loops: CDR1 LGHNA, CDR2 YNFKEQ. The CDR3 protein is CASSQDGTRGYEQYF. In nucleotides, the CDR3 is TGTGCCAGCAGCCAAGATGGGACTAGGGGCTACGAGCAGTACTTC.

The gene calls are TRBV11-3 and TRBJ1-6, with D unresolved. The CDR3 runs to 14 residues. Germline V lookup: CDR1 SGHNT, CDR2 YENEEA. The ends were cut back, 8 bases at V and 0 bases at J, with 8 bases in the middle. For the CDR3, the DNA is TGTGCCAGCGTAGGGAGCTCCTATAATTCACCCCTCCACTTT. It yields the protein CASVGSSYNSPLHF.

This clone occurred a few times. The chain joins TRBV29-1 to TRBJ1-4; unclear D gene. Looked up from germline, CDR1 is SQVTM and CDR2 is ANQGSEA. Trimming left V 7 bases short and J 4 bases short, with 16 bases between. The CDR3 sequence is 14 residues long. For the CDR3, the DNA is TGCAGCGCACTACCCTCCCCCGGTAATGAAAAACTGTTTTTT. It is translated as CSALPSPGNEKLFF. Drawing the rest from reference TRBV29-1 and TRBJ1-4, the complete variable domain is SAVISQKPSRDICQRGTSLTIQCQVDSQVTMMFWYRQQPGQSLTLIATANQGSEATYESGFVIDKFPISRPNLTFSTLTVSNMSPEDSSIYLCSALPSPGNEKLFFGSGTQLSVL.

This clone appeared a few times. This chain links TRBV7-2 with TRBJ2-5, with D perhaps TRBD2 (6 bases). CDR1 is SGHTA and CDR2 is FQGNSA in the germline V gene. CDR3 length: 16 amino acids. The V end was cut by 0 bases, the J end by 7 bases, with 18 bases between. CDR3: CASSLAAGPGVGTQYF. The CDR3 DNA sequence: TGTGCCAGCAGCTTAGCAGCCGGCCCGGGGGTAGGGACCCAGTACTTC. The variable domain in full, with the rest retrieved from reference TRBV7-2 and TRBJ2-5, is GAGVSQSPSNKVTEKGKDVELRCDPISGHTALYWYRQSLGQGLEFLIYFQGNSAPDKSGLPSDRFSAERTGGSVSTLTIQRTQQEDSAVYLCASSLAAGPGVGTQYFGPGTRLLVL.

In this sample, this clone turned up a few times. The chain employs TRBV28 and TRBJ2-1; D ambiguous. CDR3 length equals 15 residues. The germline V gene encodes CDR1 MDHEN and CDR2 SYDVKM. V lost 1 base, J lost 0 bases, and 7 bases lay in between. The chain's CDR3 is CASSLLLSSYNEQFF. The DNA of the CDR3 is TGTGCCAGCAGTTTATTGTTGAGCTCCTACAATGAGCAGTTCTTC. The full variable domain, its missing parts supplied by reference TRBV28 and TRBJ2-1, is DVKVTQSSRYLVKRTGEKVFLECVQDMDHENMFWYRQDPGLGLRLIYFSYDVKMKEKGDIPEGYSVSREKKERFSLILESASTNQTSMYLCASSLLLSSYNEQFFGPGTRLTVL.

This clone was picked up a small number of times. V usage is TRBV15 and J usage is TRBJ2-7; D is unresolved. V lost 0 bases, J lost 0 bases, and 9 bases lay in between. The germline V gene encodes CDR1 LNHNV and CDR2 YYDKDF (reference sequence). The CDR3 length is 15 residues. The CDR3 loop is CATSRDSASSYEQYF. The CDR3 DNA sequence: TGTGCCACCAGCAGAGATAGTGCAAGCTCCTACGAGCAGTACTTC. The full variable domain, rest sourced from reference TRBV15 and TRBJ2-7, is DAMVIQNPRYQVTQFGKPVTLSCSQTLNHNVMYWYQQKSSQAPKLLFHYYDKDFNNEADTPDNFQSRRPNTSFCFLDIRSPGLGDTAMYLCATSRDSASSYEQYFGPGTRLTVT.

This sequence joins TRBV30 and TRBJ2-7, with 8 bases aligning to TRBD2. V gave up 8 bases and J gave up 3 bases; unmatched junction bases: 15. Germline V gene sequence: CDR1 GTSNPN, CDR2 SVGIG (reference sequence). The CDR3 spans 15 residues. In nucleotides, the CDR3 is TGTGCCAGCCCCCGCGGGGGTAGCGGGAACTACGAGCAGTACTTC. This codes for CASPRGGSGNYEQYF.

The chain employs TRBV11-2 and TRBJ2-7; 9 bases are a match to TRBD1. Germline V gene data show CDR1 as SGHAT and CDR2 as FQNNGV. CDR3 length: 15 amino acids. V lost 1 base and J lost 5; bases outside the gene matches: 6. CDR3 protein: CASSLAGQGSHEQYF. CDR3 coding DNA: TGTGCCAGCAGCTTAGCCGGACAGGGGAGCCACGAGCAGTACTTC. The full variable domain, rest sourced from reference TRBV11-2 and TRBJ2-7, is EAGVAQSPRYKIIEKRQSVAFWCNPISGHATLYWYQQILGQGPKLLIQFQNNGVVDDSQLPKDRFSAERLKGVDSTLKIQPAKLEDSAVYLCASSLAGQGSHEQYFGPGTRLTVT.

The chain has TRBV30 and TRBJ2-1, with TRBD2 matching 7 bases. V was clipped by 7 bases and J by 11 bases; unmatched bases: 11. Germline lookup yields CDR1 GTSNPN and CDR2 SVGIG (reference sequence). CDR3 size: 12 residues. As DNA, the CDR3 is TGTGCCTACAGGACTAGGGAAAATAAGCAGTTCTTC. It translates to CAYRTRENKQFF.

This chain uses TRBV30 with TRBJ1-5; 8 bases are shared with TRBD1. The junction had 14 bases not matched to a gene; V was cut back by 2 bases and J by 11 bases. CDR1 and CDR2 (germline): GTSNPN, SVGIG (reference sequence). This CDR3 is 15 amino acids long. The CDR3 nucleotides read TGTGCCTGGAGTAATAGGGACAGGCCTTCCGATACCCAGCATTTT. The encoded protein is CAWSNRDRPSDTQHF.